This T cell receptor beta chain emerged from a study of blood T cell repertoires in COVID-19. Study as a whole: Sites in the United States, Italy and Spain provided acute and convalescent COVID-19 samples. In each case, the material was cDNA or gDNA derived from T cells, B-cell-depleted T cells, or PBMCs.

Germline-derived CDR1 and CDR2 are SNHLY and FYNNEI. The V end lost 8 bases, the J end lost 3 bases, and 11 bases lay between the germline ends. The CDR3 is 13 residues long. Study members were between about 18 and 100 years old and lived in roughly 24 US regions. Authors' methods: Counts of nucleated cells, estimated from reference gene primer amplification, were obtained. The table came from immunoSEQ multiplex PCR; TCRdb's copy has only in-frame clones and leaves some out. Clone size and the V and J calls come from that table; the DNA yielded D and trimming. The sample holds about 180,000 clones; nearly 80% are singletons and the top ten take approximately 15%.

The TCR was taken from a man aged 60 to 75 who had been exposed to COVID-19. The chain joins TRBV2 to TRBJ1-5; no firm D call. The specimen sequenced was PBMCs or T cells enriched from blood (not recorded which). The CDR3 DNA follows: TGTGCCAGCTTGAGAGGCGACAATCAGCCCCAGCATTTT. Its translation: CASLRGDNQPQHF.